This TCR beta chain appears in the sequencing data of a study of T cell repertoires in cytomegalovirus infection. Study at large: In public TCR beta signatures, there were indications of both CMV infection and matching HLA type.

Findings of the study overall: HLA-C-restricted TCR beta clonotypes specific for CMV led the ex vivo response. CMV carriers with the relevant HLA were identified by cumulative public TCR beta family frequency.

This clonotype was picked up a small number of times. Its antigen remains unidentified. MiXCR was run by TCRdb on the reads, yielding one entry per CDR3 protein. The table shows around 530,000 distinct CDR3 sequences, with around a quarter occurring only once. Sample: PBMCs. This receptor was identified in a human donor in good health (CMV status not recorded). Some clones in this sample may be carry-over from other donors' samples.

The CDR3 loop reads CASMRGTTNTGELFF. CDR3 DNA: TGTGCCAGCATGAGGGGGACGACGAACACCGGGGAGCTGTTTTTT. The V gene is TRBV6-2 or TRBV6-3, the J gene TRBJ2-2; weak D call: TRBD1 (6 bases). V was clipped by 7 bases and J by 0 bases, with 12 bases between them. This CDR3 contains 15 residues. Germline V gene data show CDR1 as MNHEY and CDR2 as SVGEGT.